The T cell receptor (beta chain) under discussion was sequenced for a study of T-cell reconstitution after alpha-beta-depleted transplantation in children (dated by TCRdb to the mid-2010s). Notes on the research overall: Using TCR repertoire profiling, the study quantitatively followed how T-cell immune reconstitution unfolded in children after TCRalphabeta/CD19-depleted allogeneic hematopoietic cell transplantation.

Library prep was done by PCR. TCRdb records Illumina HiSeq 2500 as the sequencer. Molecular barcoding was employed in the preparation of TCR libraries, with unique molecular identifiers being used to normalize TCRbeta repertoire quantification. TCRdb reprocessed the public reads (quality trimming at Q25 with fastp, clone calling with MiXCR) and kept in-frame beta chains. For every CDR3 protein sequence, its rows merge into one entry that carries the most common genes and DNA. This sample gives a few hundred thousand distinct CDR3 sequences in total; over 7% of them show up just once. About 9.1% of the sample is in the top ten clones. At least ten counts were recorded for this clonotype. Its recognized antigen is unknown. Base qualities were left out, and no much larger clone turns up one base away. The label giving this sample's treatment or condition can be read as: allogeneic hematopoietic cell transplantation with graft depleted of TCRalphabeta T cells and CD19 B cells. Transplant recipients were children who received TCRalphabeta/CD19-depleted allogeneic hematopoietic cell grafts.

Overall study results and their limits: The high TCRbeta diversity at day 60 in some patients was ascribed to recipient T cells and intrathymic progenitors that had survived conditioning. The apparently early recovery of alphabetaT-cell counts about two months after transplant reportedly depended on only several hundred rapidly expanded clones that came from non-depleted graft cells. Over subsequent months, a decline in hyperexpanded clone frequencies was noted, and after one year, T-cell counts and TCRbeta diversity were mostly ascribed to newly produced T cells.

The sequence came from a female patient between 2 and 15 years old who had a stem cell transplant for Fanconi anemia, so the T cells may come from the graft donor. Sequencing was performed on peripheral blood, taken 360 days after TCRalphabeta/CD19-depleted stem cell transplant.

The nucleotide sequence is TGTGCCAGCAGTCGGGGGAGGCGTTTCGAGACCGGGGAGCTGTTTTTT. This is translated as CASSRGRRFETGELFF. The chain is encoded by TRBV6-5 joined to TRBJ2-2; the D gene is perhaps TRBD2, from 6 matching bases. Trimming removed 5 bases from V and 5 bases from J, leaving 18 bases between the germline ends. CDR1 and CDR2 are read off the germline V gene as MNHEY and SVGAGI. The CDR3 runs 16 residues from the cysteine to the phenylalanine. Solely the CDR3 DNA is kept, with 48 bases framed from the first base.